These 7 T cell receptor beta chains originate from one sample sequenced in a study of Ad26.COV2.S vaccination and SARS-CoV-2 variants (dated by TCRdb to 2020 to 2022). Receptor amplification or capture employed the immunoSEQ multiplex PCR assay. The clones in this table, taken by TCRdb from immuneACCESS, are in-frame only. Not every clone is retained; where verified, under half of the shortfall comes from an unresolved V gene, and the cause of the rest is unknown. The sample yields approximately 90,000 clones; approximately 86% were counted once. Approximately 15% of the sample is taken by the ten largest. Read against the paper, the sample's time point label means: individuals recovered from natural SARS-CoV-2 infection. Material: peripheral blood, obtained after recovery from COVID-19. These receptors were obtained from a human donor who had recovered from COVID-19.

The CDR3 sequence is CASSLALHGQNTEAFF. CDR3 nucleotide sequence: TGTGCCAGCAGCTTAGCCTTACACGGGCAGAACACTGAAGCTTTCTTT. The V call is TRBV7-2, the J call TRBJ1-1; no clear D gene. This CDR3 has 16 amino acids. Germline assignment: CDR1 SGHTA and CDR2 FQGNSA. Trimming took 0 bases from V and 1 from J, leaving 12 bases between them.

The chain is built from TRBV19 and TRBJ1-2, with D perhaps matching TRBD1 (5 bases). The V gene lost 5 bases and the J gene lost 2 bases, with 9 bases spanning the gap. The CDR3 is made up of 13 amino acids. Germline V gene lookup returns CDR1 LNHDA and CDR2 SQIVND (reference sequence). CDR3 DNA sequence: TGTGCCAGTAGTGTCCGGGGCAACTATGGCTACACCTTC. It yields the protein CASSVRGNYGYTF.

This chain uses TRBV10-2 with TRBJ1-6, with TRBD1 as a possible D gene (6 bases). The CDR3 extends over 14 amino acids. V lost 2 bases, J lost 7 bases, and 9 bases lay in between. CDR1 and CDR2 from the germline V gene are WSHSY and SAAADI. CDR3 sequence reads: CASSERTDNSPLHF. The CDR3 coding sequence is TGCGCCAGCAGTGAGAGGACAGACAATTCACCCCTCCACTTT.

V usage is TRBV7-9 and J usage is TRBJ2-5, with TRBD2 matching 9 bases. This CDR3 contains 16 residues. The germline gives CDR1 SEHNR, CDR2 FQNEAQ (reference sequence). V lost 5 bases to trimming and J lost 5 bases; unmatched junction nucleotides: 12. The CDR3 spells CASSTTSGPGRETQYF. The DNA of the CDR3 is TGTGCCAGCAGCACGACTAGCGGTCCAGGGAGGGAGACCCAGTACTTC. Full variable domain (missing parts from reference TRBV7-9 and TRBJ2-5): DTGVSQNPRHKITKRGQNVTFRCDPISEHNRLYWYRQTLGQGPEFLTYFQNEAQLEKSRLLSDRFSAERPKGSFSTLEIQRTEQGDSAMYLCASSTTSGPGRETQYFGPGTRLLVL.

The chain joins TRBV21-1 to TRBJ2-1; the DNA was not compared with TRBD2, the D call given in the table. TRBV21-1 is given as a pseudogene. The length of the CDR3 is 14 residues. The CDR3 loop reads CANSEEALHFQQFF. CDR3 nucleotides: TGTGCCAACTCGGAGGAGGCCCTACATTTCCAGCAGTTCTTC.

This clone showed up just once. V and J are TRBV24-1 and TRBJ2-6, with 10 bases identical to TRBD1. Trimming at V came to 7 bases and at J to 4 bases, leaving 6 bases not matched to a gene. The CDR3 runs to 16 residues. The V gene's germline CDR1 is KGHDR and CDR2 SFDVKD. The CDR3 is CATSRQGASGANVLTF. The CDR3 nucleotides read TGTGCCACCAGCCGACAGGGGGCGAGCGGGGCCAACGTCCTGACTTTC.

This clone is a singleton in its sample. Other nucleotide sequences from this sample produce the same CDR3. The rearrangement joins TRBV5-1 to TRBJ2-1; D is possibly TRBD2 (5 bases). The CDR3 runs to 12 residues. Looked up from germline, CDR1 is SGHRS and CDR2 is YFSETQ. With 0 bases removed from V and 7 bases from J, the gap between germline ends came to 5 bases. The CDR3 sequence: CASSLAGNEQFF. In DNA, the CDR3 is TGCGCCAGCAGCTTGGCGGGGAATGAGCAGTTCTTC.